This T cell receptor beta chain was recovered during a study of blood T cell repertoires in COVID-19 (dated by TCRdb to the early 2020s). Describing the broader study: Samples covering the acute and convalescent phases of COVID-19 were provided by collaborators in the United States, Italy and Spain. The material from the prospective study consisted of cDNA or gDNA derived from T cells, B-cell-depleted T cells, or PBMCs. Subjects who had been exposed to COVID-19, were actively infected with it, or had recovered from it provided the deeply sampled blood TCRbeta repertoires that made up the dataset. The repertoires were released in a freely available public database meant as a resource for research on the immune response to SARS-CoV-2. The samples were drawn from the first 160 participants of the ongoing ImmuneRACE study and from about 1,200 subjects provided by 6 global collaborators. Nearly every sample came with metadata listing a de-identified subject ID, COVID-19 status, age in years and sex. Where available, HLA class I and class II types were taken from metadata supplied by the sample provider and were not determined by assay-based typing.

TCRbeta CDR3 regions were amplified from genomic DNA by means of the immunoSEQ Assay, a bias-controlled multiplex PCR. Per the source publication's procedure: Nucleated cell counts per sample were estimated from amplification of reference gene primers within the assay. To quantify the absolute abundance of each unique TCRbeta CDR3 rearrangement, sequence reads were collapsed and filtered. For each sample, productive Simpson clonality was calculated by taking the square root of Simpson's diversity index across productive rearrangements. Held by TCRdb, this immuneACCESS table contains in-frame sequences only and omits some clones. Under half of the omission traces to an unresolved V gene where checked; the cause of the rest is unknown. For V, J and clone size, that table is used; D and trimming come from the DNA. Present in this sample are over 90,000 clones, roughly nine tenths of which were seen just once. Together, the top ten hold 17% of the sample.

Points on this clone: Its antigen is still unknown. Base qualities are not recorded, but no much larger clone differs from it by a single base.

Including cysteine and phenylalanine, the CDR3 has 12 amino acids. The kept DNA is CDR3 alone, 36 bases in frame from the first base. V loses 1 base of germline sequence and J loses 7 bases, and the interval between the two ends is 7 bases. Per the germline V gene, MDHEN is the CDR1 and SYDVKM is the CDR2. Each collaborating institution followed its own protocols to collect whole blood in K2EDTA tubes. For TCRbeta analysis, collaborators shipped samples as frozen whole blood, isolated PBMCs, or DNA extracted from either of those sample types. Summary of the overall study and its limitations: The amount of clinical and demographic metadata varied by source and participant and was provided uncurated.

The sequence links TRBV28 to TRBJ1-1, with the D gene uncertain. The sequence derives from a woman at least 80 years old in a cohort sampled during active COVID-19. The source material was peripheral blood. The CDR3 corresponds to CASSLYTVEAFF. The sequenced DNA: TGTGCCAGCAGTTTATATACAGTTGAAGCTTTCTTT.